Shown below are 16 T cell receptor beta chains from a single sample sequenced in a study of blood T cell repertoires in COVID-19. Libraries were prepared by immunoSEQ multiplex PCR; TCRdb keeps only in-frame clonotypes and omits some of them. Here the sample spans roughly 100,000 clones, 88% being singletons. The sample was peripheral blood. The source of these receptors is a man aged 80 or over with acute or convalescent COVID-19.

The chain joins TRBV6-2 or TRBV6-3 to TRBJ2-7; 9 bases are a match to TRBD2. This CDR3 has 15 amino acids. V gave up 4 bases and J gave up 2 bases; unmatched junction bases: 6. Germline CDR1 and CDR2: MNHEY and SVGEGT. The chain's CDR3 is CASSLAGVGPYEQYF. CDR3 DNA: TGTGCCAGCAGTTTAGCGGGAGTGGGCCCCTACGAGCAGTACTTC.

This clone was observed once. V gene TRBV7-2 combines with J gene TRBJ1-2, with D tentatively TRBD1 (6 bases). Germline values: CDR1 SGHTA, CDR2 FQGNSA. V dropped 5 bases and J dropped 0 bases, with 16 bases sitting between them. This CDR3 has 16 amino acids. CDR3 nucleotide sequence: TGTGCCAGCAGCCCGAACAGGGTACAAACTAACTATGGCTACACCTTC. Its protein product is CASSPNRVQTNYGYTF.

This clone was counted at least ten times. This chain uses TRBV5-1 with TRBJ2-7; D is perhaps TRBD2 (6 bases). The germline CDR1 and CDR2 sequences are SGHRS and YFSETQ. The CDR3 covers 15 residues. V was clipped by 0 bases and J by 3 bases, with 13 bases between them. The CDR3 loop is CASSLAGLGGYEQYF. As DNA, the CDR3 is TGCGCCAGCAGCTTGGCCGGCCTGGGGGGCTACGAGCAGTACTTC. The full variable domain, in which reference TRBV5-1 and TRBJ2-7 provide the parts outside the CDR3, is KAGVTQTPRYLIKTRGQQVTLSCSPISGHRSVSWYQQTPGQGLQFLFEYFSETQRNKGNFPGRFSGRQFSNSRSEMNVSTLELGDSALYLCASSLAGLGGYEQYFGPGTRLTVT.

CDR3 sequence reads: CASRAGTGGTDTQYF. The CDR3 bases are TGCGCCAGCAGGGCCGGGACAGGGGGAACAGATACGCAGTATTTT. This chain connects TRBV10-1 to TRBJ2-3, with TRBD1 matching 11 bases. Germline V gene data show CDR1 as WNHNN and CDR2 as SYGVQD (reference sequence). This CDR3 contains 15 residues. V gave up 6 bases and J gave up 3 bases; unmatched junction bases: 5.

The genes are TRBV10-3 and TRBJ1-1; 10 positions match TRBD1. Germline CDR1 is ENHRY and CDR2 is SYGVKD. J lost 3 bases, V lost 10 bases, and 8 bases had no gene match. The CDR3 is made up of 14 amino acids. CDR3 sequence (DNA): TGTGCCACCTTTCCCGGGACAGGGGACACTGAAGCTTTCTTT. Protein: CATFPGTGDTEAFF.

The rearrangement uses TRBV5-1 and TRBJ1-4, with D hard to call. Trimming removed 4 bases at V and 3 bases at J, with 7 bases between. This CDR3 spans 13 amino acids. From germline, CDR1 is SGHRS and CDR2 YFSETQ. The DNA of the CDR3 is TGCGCCAGCAGCCCGTCGTCTAATGAAAAACTGTTTTTT. Translated: CASSPSSNEKLFF.

V is TRBV19 and J is TRBJ1-5; possibly TRBD1 for D (5 bases). V shed 1 base and J shed 5 bases, with 15 bases lying between them. The CDR3 is made up of 16 amino acids. Per the germline V gene, CDR1 is LNHDA and CDR2 is SQIVND (reference sequence). The CDR3, as DNA: TGTGCCAGTAGTATAGCCCCCCAGGGCAAATATCAGCCCCAGCATTTT. Its translation: CASSIAPQGKYQPQHF.

This chain links TRBV24-1 with TRBJ1-6; 7 bases fit TRBD1. CDR1 and CDR2 from the germline V gene are KGHDR and SFDVKD. This CDR3 spans 18 amino acids. Trimming removed 4 bases from V and 0 bases from J; junction bases left unmatched: 8. The CDR3 DNA reads as TGTGCCACCAGTGAACGTACAGGGGTTTGCTCCTATAATTCACCCCTCCACTTT. Translated, it gives CATSERTGVCSYNSPLHF.

CDR3 in amino acids: CASSLDASFSYTF. The CDR3 DNA sequence: TGTGCCAGCAGCTTGGACGCAAGCTTTAGCTACACCTTC. The V and J genes are TRBV5-5 and TRBJ1-2, with D unclear. Germline V gene lookup returns CDR1 SGHKS and CDR2 YYEKEE (reference sequence). V dropped 0 bases and J dropped 9 bases, with 12 bases sitting between them. This CDR3 spans 13 amino acids.

V gene TRBV7-2 combines with J gene TRBJ2-5; 15 bases fit TRBD2. The CDR3 runs 18 residues. Losses at the gene ends were 5 bases for V and 2 bases for J; bases not matched to a gene: 9. Looked up from germline, CDR1 is SGHTA and CDR2 is FQGNSA. CDR3 nucleotides: TGTGCCAGCAGCCTCCGGACTAGCGGGAGGGCCCCACAAGAGACCCAGTACTTC. Its translation is CASSLRTSGRAPQETQYF.

The chain uses TRBV15 and TRBJ1-1; 10 bases fit TRBD1. Per germline, CDR1 LNHNV and CDR2 YYDKDF (reference sequence). V gave up 5 bases and J gave up 4 bases; unmatched junction bases: 7. This CDR3 spans 15 amino acids. CDR3 bases: TGTGCCACCAGCGTTCGACAGGGGGCGGGCACTGAAGCTTTCTTT. It yields the protein CATSVRQGAGTEAFF. The full variable domain, with the rest looked up from reference TRBV15 and TRBJ1-1, is DAMVIQNPRYQVTQFGKPVTLSCSQTLNHNVMYWYQQKSSQAPKLLFHYYDKDFNNEADTPDNFQSRRPNTSFCFLDIRSPGLGDTAMYLCATSVRQGAGTEAFFGQGTRLTVV.

The CDR3 region is CASSPSGYHGQPQHF. The CDR3 DNA reads as TGCGCCAGCAGCCCCTCGGGGTACCACGGTCAGCCCCAGCATTTT. The chain couples TRBV5-1 to TRBJ1-5; no definite D call. This CDR3 contains 15 residues. With 4 bases removed from V and 6 bases from J, the gap between germline ends came to 17 bases. From germline, CDR1 is SGHRS and CDR2 YFSETQ.

Remarks on this clone: This specimen includes other DNA sequences encoding the same CDR3. This rearrangement joins TRBV28 to TRBJ1-6, with D unclear. V was shortened by 5 bases and J by 5 bases, with 7 bases between the two germline ends. The CDR3 has 13 residues. Germline V gives CDR1 MDHEN, CDR2 SYDVKM. The CDR3 loop is CASSRVDNSPLHF. In DNA form, the CDR3 reads TGTGCCAGCAGTCGGGTAGATAATTCACCCCTCCACTTT.

The rearrangement uses TRBV11-2 and TRBJ1-1; TRBD1 is a possible D gene (6 bases). From germline, CDR1 is SGHAT and CDR2 FQNNGV. The CDR3 totals 11 residues. V was shortened by 5 bases and J by 8 bases, with 9 bases between the two germline ends. The CDR3 spells CASSGDIEAFF. DNA of the CDR3: TGTGCCAGCAGCGGGGACATAGAAGCTTTCTTT.

The chain is built from TRBV15 and TRBJ2-5, with D tentatively TRBD1 (6 bases). The CDR3 length is 15 residues. Trimming pared 5 bases from V and 1 base from J, leaving 14 bases between. The germline V gene encodes CDR1 LNHNV and CDR2 YYDKDF (reference sequence). Here the CDR3 DNA reads TGTGCCACCAGCGCTCAGGGGACCGTCCAAGAGACCCAGTACTTC. Protein: CATSAQGTVQETQYF.

The chain is built from TRBV6-6 and TRBJ1-3, with TRBD1 identical over 7 bases. V shed 6 bases, J shed 4 bases, and the junction held 9 bases outside the gene matches. CDR3 size: 15 residues. Germline CDR1 reads MNHNY; CDR2 reads SVGAGI (reference sequence). CDR3 region: CASRTTGVVGNTIYF. The CDR3 DNA reads as TGTGCCAGCAGAACCACAGGGGTAGTAGGAAACACCATATATTTT.